This passage covers 2 T cell receptor beta chains from one sample sequenced in a study of blood T cell repertoires in COVID-19. Repertoires were generated with immunoSEQ multiplex PCR, while TCRdb's copy carries only in-frame clones and drops some. Seen here are 150,000 to 200,000 clones, approximately 87% observed once, and the top ten hold around 2.6%. Sequenced input: peripheral blood. The receptors originated from a man aged 35 to 55 with active or convalescent COVID-19.

V is TRBV13 and J is TRBJ1-1; D gene uncertain. Germline loops: CDR1 PRHDT, CDR2 FYEKMQ (reference sequence). The length of the CDR3 is 13 residues. V was pared by 5 bases and J by 3 bases, with 10 bases between. The CDR3: CASSPRYYTEAFF. The DNA of the CDR3 is TGTGCCAGCAGCCCCCGATACTACACTGAAGCTTTCTTT. The whole variable domain, remainder taken from reference TRBV13 and TRBJ1-1, is AAGVIQSPRHLIKEKRETATLKCYPIPRHDTVYWYQQGPGQDPQFLISFYEKMQSDKGSIPDRFSAQQFSDYHSELNMSSLELGDSALYFCASSPRYYTEAFFGQGTRLTVV.

This clone was seen only a few times. One end of the junction does not line up with germline, which may come from a read error. The CDR3 DNA sequence: TGTGCCAGCAGCCCCCGGGCAGCGACTAAGGAAAAACTGTTTTTT. This encodes CASSPRAATKEKLFF. V gene TRBV14 combines with J gene TRBJ1-4; D ambiguous. The CDR3 extends over 15 amino acids. Germline CDR1 SGHDN, CDR2 FVKESK. Complete variable domain (other parts from reference TRBV14 and TRBJ1-4): EAGVTQFPSHSVIEKGQTVTLRCDPISGHDNLYWYRRVMGKEIKFLLHFVKESKQDESGMPNNRFLAERTGGTYSTLKVQPAELEDSGVYFCASSPRAATKEKLFFGSGTQLSVL.